The clone carrying this T cell receptor beta chain was found a few times. The antigen is undetermined. This specimen comes from a study of shared clonotypes between healthy human individuals. Study overall: Donors consisted of two women and three men between 18 and 49.

There are 13 residues in the CDR3. The V gene's germline CDR1 is LNHDA and CDR2 SQIVND (reference sequence). With V trimmed by 7 bases and J by 3 bases, 6 bases remained unmatched. Naive CD45RA+ and memory CD45RA-negative subsets were split from CD4+ cells. Study-wide results and limits: Generally, estimated richness proved larger in naive subsets than it did in memory subsets.

The sorted-subset replicate PCRs were given about 210 ng DNA, which is tens of thousands of T cell genomes. Some clones are missing from TCRdb's copy, which holds only in-frame ones; the method was immunoSEQ multiplex PCR. The profile shows about 980,000 clones, approximately 76% of them singletons. Sequencing used memory CD4+ T cells sorted from blood. Stated subset: CD45RA-negative fraction. The chain employs TRBV19 and TRBJ2-7; the match to TRBD1 covers 7 bases. The sequence came from a man younger than 35 in good health. CDR3 nucleotide sequence: TGTGCCAGTACCTCGGACAGGTACTACGAGCAGTACTTC. Its translation: CASTSDRYYEQYF. The complete variable domain, with remaining parts taken from reference TRBV19 and TRBJ2-7, reads DGGITQSPKYLFRKEGQNVTLSCEQNLNHDAMYWYRQDPGQGLRLIYYSQIVNDFQKGDIAEGYSVSREKKESFPLTVTSAQKNPTAFYLCASTSDRYYEQYFGPGTRLTVT.